This T cell receptor (beta chain) emerged from a study of T cell responses to AZD1222 COVID-19 vaccine. Profiled with immunoSEQ multiplex PCR; TCRdb holds only in-frame clones, not every one. In the table there are 50,000 to 75,000 clones, roughly nine tenths of which are singletons. The CDR3 has 15 amino acids. The germline V gene encodes CDR1 KGHSH and CDR2 LQKENI. The ends were cut back, 6 bases at V and 1 base at J, with 13 bases in the middle. General observations from the study: Baseline antibody screening turned up just a handful of seropositive AZD1222 recipients. White British donors predominated, females outnumbered males, and clonal diversity was possibly underestimated.

Comments on this clone: What it binds is unknown.

Specimen: peripheral blood, collected 28 days after the second AZD1222 dose. This TCR was sampled from an adult who received the AZD1222 COVID-19 vaccine. The rearrangement links TRBV18 to TRBJ1-5; D is uncertain. DNA of the CDR3: TGTGCCAGCTCCCGGCGGAGGTTCAGCAATCAGCCCCAGCATTTT. Translating it yields CASSRRRFSNQPQHF.